This entry is about one T cell receptor (beta chain). Its antigen is as yet unknown. From 5'RACE with constant-segment primers came TCR alpha and TCR beta cDNA libraries that carried sample barcodes and UMIs. TCRdb fed the 5' RACE reads into MiXCR, producing one record per CDR3 protein. The data contain about 180,000 distinct CDR3 sequences, 16% of them singletons. This sample was taken from a study of T-cell memory formation after mild COVID-19. The overall study: Clusters of TCRs were largely donor specific.

The V gene's germline CDR1 is SNHLY and CDR2 FYNNEI. Trimming cost V 1 base and J 5 bases, with 11 bases left between them. The CDR3 covers 15 residues. Study observations and caveats: Clones that contracted from day 15 to 85 had balanced CD4/CD8; later expanders were CD4+ biased. Cross-reactive memory apparently joined, as some responding clones appeared in pre-infection memory.

This TCR derives from an adult woman who had mild COVID-19 (a few samples of this study predate the infection). Cell type and time point are not known. Sequencing was done on a sample of PBMCs or a T cell subset sorted from them (not recorded which). The genes are TRBV2 and TRBJ2-2; D might be TRBD1 (5 bases). Here the CDR3 DNA reads TGTGCCAGCAGTGAAGAGCCAGGGCGGACCGGGGAGCTGTTTTTT. It is translated as CASSEEPGRTGELFF.